The 17 T cell receptor beta chains below were found in one sample sequenced in a study of human T cells and chemical hapten exposure listed by TCRdb under 2021. Unfractionated whole blood was collected in Tempus Blood RNA tubes, and total RNA was extracted from that blood. During library preparation, unique molecular identifiers were attached to individual cDNA molecules so that TCRs could be counted quantitatively and reproducibly. TCRdb reanalyzed the raw reads on its own, using fastp at Q25 for trimming and MiXCR for clone calling, and kept in-frame beta chains. Every distinct CDR3 protein forms one entry, paired with its most common genes and DNA. Recorded for this sample are about 120,000 distinct CDR3 sequences; approximately 9% of them occurred a single time. Of the sample, about 1.4% falls within the top ten clones. Sequencing used whole blood. Every receptor here comes from a human donor in good health. Some clones in this sample may be carry-over from other donors' samples. Donor details come from another sample of the same person, matched by shared clones.

This clonotype was observed many times. The chain combines TRBV10-3 with TRBJ1-6; perhaps TRBD1 as D (6 bases). The length of the CDR3 is 16 residues. Trimming stripped 0 bases from V and 7 bases from J, with 13 bases between. Per germline, CDR1 ENHRY and CDR2 SYGVKD. As DNA, the CDR3 is TGTGCCATCAGTGAGTCATTAGGGGGAGAGAATTCACCCCTCCACTTT. Its protein product is CAISESLGGENSPLHF.

In DNA, the CDR3 is TGTGCCAGTAGTATGCCTGACAGGGCATCAACCTACGAGCAGTACTTC. As protein: CASSMPDRASTYEQYF. The chain has TRBV19 and TRBJ2-7; TRBD1 matches 7 bases. Per germline, CDR1 LNHDA and CDR2 SQIVND (reference sequence). The CDR3 has 16 residues. The junction had 10 bases not matched to a gene; V was cut back by 3 bases and J by 2 bases.

The chain joins TRBV28 to TRBJ2-7, with TRBD1 matching over 8 bases. V was pared by 6 bases and J by 2 bases, with 9 bases of the junction left unmatched. Germline assignment: CDR1 MDHEN and CDR2 SYDVKM. The CDR3 contains 15 residues. The CDR3 sequence is CASSRWDRSTYEQYF. The CDR3 coding sequence is TGTGCCAGCAGCCGGTGGGACAGGTCGACCTACGAGCAGTACTTC.

This clonotype was found many times. V usage is TRBV4-1 and J usage is TRBJ2-7, with 7 positions matching TRBD1. Germline assignment: CDR1 MGHRA and CDR2 YSYEKL. V dropped 5 bases and J dropped 2; count of bases not matched to a gene: 3. The CDR3 loop spans 13 amino acids. The CDR3 reads CASSWGQTYEQYF. In DNA form, the CDR3 reads TGCGCCAGCAGCTGGGGACAGACCTACGAGCAGTACTTC.

The V call is TRBV12-3 or TRBV12-4, the J call TRBJ2-5; D call uncertain. CDR3 length: 14 amino acids. With 1 base removed from V and 3 bases from J, the gap between germline ends came to 9 bases. The CDR3 sequence: CASSLEGWEETQYF. The CDR3 DNA follows: TGTGCCAGCAGTTTAGAGGGTTGGGAAGAGACCCAGTACTTC.

This clonotype was recorded a few times. The chain couples TRBV5-1 to TRBJ2-1; no clear D. The V gene's germline CDR1 is SGHRS and CDR2 YFSETQ. This CDR3 spans 13 amino acids. Trimming took 2 bases from V and 6 from J, leaving 9 bases between them. The CDR3 DNA reads as TGCGCCAGCAGCTTCTACACCGGCAATGAGCAGTTCTTC. It translates to CASSFYTGNEQFF. Full variable domain (outside the CDR3, taken from reference TRBV5-1 and TRBJ2-1): KAGVTQTPRYLIKTRGQQVTLSCSPISGHRSVSWYQQTPGQGLQFLFEYFSETQRNKGNFPGRFSGRQFSNSRSEMNVSTLELGDSALYLCASSFYTGNEQFFGPGTRLTVL.

The gene calls are TRBV4-3 and TRBJ1-6; no clear D. The V gene lost 0 bases and the J gene lost 3 bases, with 12 bases spanning the gap. There are 17 residues in the CDR3. CDR1 LGHNA and CDR2 YSLEER come from the germline V gene. The CDR3 loop reads CASSQDRSEVYNSPLHF. For the CDR3, the DNA is TGCGCCAGCAGCCAAGATCGCAGCGAGGTCTATAATTCACCCCTCCACTTT.

This clonotype was seen repeatedly, ten times or more. The rearrangement links TRBV6-1 to TRBJ2-7; the match to TRBD2 covers 13 bases. J gave up 2 bases and V 7 bases, and 5 bases lay outside the gene matches. This CDR3 comprises 15 residues. Germline CDR1 reads MNHNS; CDR2 reads SASEGT. The DNA for the CDR3 is TGTGCCAGCACCGTTGGGACTAGCGGGACCTACGAGCAGTACTTC. This codes for CASTVGTSGTYEQYF.

This clonotype was counted ten times or more. This chain uses TRBV5-5 with TRBJ1-2; no clear D gene. Trimming took 0 bases from V and 0 from J, leaving 9 bases between them. The CDR3 loop spans 15 amino acids. In germline, CDR1 is SGHKS, CDR2 YYEKEE (reference sequence). The CDR3 here is CASSLARSANYGYTF. The CDR3 region has the DNA TGTGCCAGCAGCTTGGCCAGGTCAGCTAACTATGGCTACACCTTC.

This clonotype occurred many times. The chain combines TRBV12-3 or TRBV12-4 with TRBJ1-6; the match to TRBD1 covers 9 bases. Trimming removed 4 bases from V and 9 bases from J; junction bases left unmatched: 7. This CDR3 has 15 residues. CDR3 residues: CASSSPGQGGSPLHF. The CDR3 bases are TGTGCCAGCAGTTCCCCGGGACAGGGCGGTTCACCCCTCCACTTT.

In this sample, this clonotype turned up a few times. This rearrangement joins TRBV14 to TRBJ1-2; D is uncertain. Germline V gene lookup returns CDR1 SGHDN and CDR2 FVKESK. Between the trimmed V and J ends, which lost 0 bases and 6 bases, there was a span of 26 bases. The CDR3 covers 19 residues. The DNA for the CDR3 is TGTGCCAGCAGCCAAGATCTCGGACCCGGCGCTCTTGGTTTAGATGGCTACACCTTC. Residues: CASSQDLGPGALGLDGYTF. The full variable domain, completed using reference TRBV14 and TRBJ1-2, is EAGVTQFPSHSVIEKGQTVTLRCDPISGHDNLYWYRRVMGKEIKFLLHFVKESKQDESGMPNNRFLAERTGGTYSTLKVQPAELEDSGVYFCASSQDLGPGALGLDGYTFGSGTRLTVV.

V usage is TRBV6-5 and J usage is TRBJ2-7; D tentatively fits TRBD1 or TRBD2 (5 bases each). This CDR3 is 13 amino acids long. Trimming removed 6 bases from V and 3 bases from J, with 12 bases in between. Germline loops: CDR1 MNHEY, CDR2 SVGAGI. DNA for the CDR3: TGTGCCAGCAGCCCGGGACGCCTCTACGAGCAGTACTTC. This translates into CASSPGRLYEQYF.

This clonotype was picked up many times. The chain recombines TRBV19 with TRBJ1-5, with 9 bases identical to TRBD1. The V and J ends lost 7 bases and 0 bases, in that order; junction bases with no gene match: 13. Germline lookup yields CDR1 LNHDA and CDR2 SQIVND (reference sequence). The CDR3 has 18 residues. The CDR3 spells CASTSGGQGFISNQPQHF. The CDR3 DNA reads TGTGCCAGTACCTCAGGGGGACAGGGATTTATTAGCAATCAGCCCCAGCATTTT.

This clonotype was recorded only once. The V gene is TRBV6-5, the J gene TRBJ1-4; a possible D gene is TRBD1 (5 bases). The CDR3 consists of 17 residues. Germline V gene lookup returns CDR1 MNHEY and CDR2 SVGAGI. Trimming removed 2 bases at V and 3 bases at J, with 16 bases between. CDR3 sequence reads: CASSYRLGVGANEKLFF. DNA for the CDR3: TGTGCCAGCAGTTACCGTCTGGGGGTAGGGGCTAATGAAAAACTGTTTTTT.

This clonotype has at least ten counts. The rearrangement uses TRBV2 and TRBJ2-2; unclear D gene. This CDR3 region has 14 residues. The V end lost 6 bases, the J end lost 2 bases, and 10 bases lay between the germline ends. Germline CDR1 SNHLY, CDR2 FYNNEI. DNA of the CDR3: TGTGCCAGCAGGAATGAAGCCAACACCGGGGAGCTGTTTTTT. It encodes CASRNEANTGELFF.

V is TRBV6-5 and J is TRBJ1-1, with TRBD1 matching over 8 bases. Per germline, CDR1 MNHEY and CDR2 SVGAGI. The trim removed 6 bases at V and 1 base at J, leaving 13 bases unmatched. The CDR3 contains 17 residues. The CDR3 DNA is TGTGCCAGCAGGTCCAGAACAGGGGGATGGAGGAACACTGAAGCTTTCTTT. This translates into CASRSRTGGWRNTEAFF.

The chain combines TRBV7-9 with TRBJ2-7; 7 bases agree with TRBD1. There are 12 residues in the CDR3. Germline V gives CDR1 SEHNR, CDR2 FQNEAQ (reference sequence). V dropped 5 bases and J dropped 7; count of bases not matched to a gene: 5. The CDR3 loop is CASSLRGREQYF. The CDR3 DNA sequence: TGTGCCAGCAGCCTAAGGGGGCGAGAGCAGTACTTC.